This TCR beta chain was sequenced during a study of cytomegalovirus exposure and HLA in healthy donors. Trimming pared 8 bases from V and 1 base from J, leaving 14 bases between. The CDR3 extends over 14 amino acids. Germline loops: CDR1 SGHTA, CDR2 FQGTGA. The PCR made use of 60 Vbeta and 13 Jbeta primers. Libraries were prepared by immunoSEQ multiplex PCR; TCRdb keeps only in-frame clonotypes and omits some of them. The data show 95,000 to 150,000 clones, roughly three fifths seen once. The receptor was isolated from a man younger than 35 in good health and CMV-seronegative. What was sequenced was PBMCs. J is TRBJ2-5 and V is TRBV7-3; the D gene is possibly TRBD2 (7 bases). In DNA, the CDR3 is TGTGCCAGCTCTAGGGGGGGAATCCAAGAGACCCAGTACTTC. Protein: CASSRGGIQETQYF.